Reported below is one T cell receptor (beta chain). Its antigen specificity is not known. The sample holds no much larger clone one base away, and base qualities are not on file. What this sample's time point label stands for: patch test 2, 6 weeks after DPC sensitization. In the paper's terms, the treatment or condition label means: therapeutic diphenylcyclopropenone sensitization with weekly scalp DPC. Blood at each patch-test visit was drawn before the patch test was applied. Patients were considered eligible if aged 18 to 70, diagnosed with alopecia and deemed suitable for DPC therapy, and patients were excluded if pregnant. Total RNA was extracted from unfractionated whole blood that had been collected in Tempus Blood RNA tubes. The sample originates from a study of human T cells and chemical hapten exposure (dated by TCRdb to 2020 to 2022). General notes on the study: For sensitization, 2% DPC in acetone was applied to a roughly 2 cm by roughly 2 cm area of upper inner arm skin. Throughout the roughly 25-week study period, patients were also given weekly therapeutic DPC doses on the scalp. Most of the patients in the cohort were female, and the cohort covered alopecia areata with under or over 50% scalp involvement, alopecia totalis and alopecia universalis. Patch testing was performed on the upper back with Finn chambers containing 0.01% DPC, and the patch tests were scored after 6 days according to International Contact Dermatitis Research Group standards. Libraries were pooled for sequencing, and per-sample TCR yields varied mainly because of small differences in library volumes within the pool. Blood samples were taken from patients before sensitization (week 0) and at 2, 6 and about 24 weeks after DPC sensitization. This study followed changes in the peripheral blood TCR repertoire in vivo during primary and secondary sensitization of alopecia patients to the hapten diphenylcyclopropenone (DPC). Approximately 28 alopecia patients gave blood for TCR sequencing at one to four time points (pre-sensitization, 2, 6 and 24 weeks). Overall results and qualifications from the work: Patch test score was positively correlated with the number of PT1 expanded TCRs, with significance at thresholds 8, 16 and 32 but not at 4. Repeated subsampling changed both the strength of the expansion versus patch-test correlation and the threshold at which that correlation became significant. Because every patient had alopecia, a presumed autoimmune disease, the patients' immune response might differ from that of healthy individuals. DPC sensitization did not change how many TCRs were above 1 in 1000 frequency, and no evidence was found of alterations in global repertoire structure. Compared with pre-sensitization or healthy control sets, expanded TCRs formed significantly more large CDR3 similarity clusters, which is consistent with antigen-driven responses.

Trimming removed 7 bases from V and 0 bases from J, leaving 18 bases between the germline ends. From cysteine to phenylalanine, the CDR3 is 16 amino acids long. The CDR3 DNA has 48 bases and is translated from base 1. Per the germline V gene, MNHEY is the CDR1 and SVGAGI is the CDR2. The method behind the library was RACE. TCRdb lists the instrument as NextSeq 500. During library preparation, unique molecular identifiers were attached to individual cDNA molecules so that TCRs could be counted in a quantitative, reproducible way. From each blood RNA sample, both TCR alpha and TCR beta chains were sequenced. The authors' pipeline ran thus. A median of about 87,000 TCRs per sample was observed, with a range of 23,224 to 690,600. The Decombinator software suite was used to annotate the V, J and CDR3 of the TCR reads. To make PS versus PT1 abundance plots, every sample was subsampled to the same number of TCRs (28,000). TCRs were defined as expanded if absent before sensitization and observed at least eight times at the 2-week time point. The raw public data were reprocessed by TCRdb itself: fastp quality trimming at Q25, MiXCR clonotype calling, in-frame beta chains only. Every distinct CDR3 protein forms one entry, paired with its most common genes and DNA. These V and J calls rely on TCRdb rather than the paper's analysis. For this sample there are more than 75,000 distinct CDR3 sequences; 10% appear just once. The ten largest clones take up 2% to 3% of the sample.

The receptor was derived from a woman in her thirties with alopecia areata. Some clones in this sample may be carry-over from other donors' samples. This specimen consisted of whole blood, obtained in connection with sensitization to the hapten diphenylcyclopropenone (DPC). This chain is built from TRBV6-5 and TRBJ1-1; TRBD1 might be the D gene, on 6 matching bases. The CDR3 region: CASTFTPGAMNTEAFF. DNA sequence: TGTGCCAGCACTTTCACGCCGGGGGCGATGAACACTGAAGCTTTCTTT.